The subject of this entry is one T cell receptor (beta chain). The antigen is not known. This clone may be a read error of a much larger clone one base away. Researchers prepared the TCRbeta library using unique molecular identifiers, the study reports. TCRdb re-derived calls from the PCR reads in MiXCR, one entry per CDR3 protein. The repertoire holds over 200,000 distinct CDR3 sequences, with approximately 11% as singletons. V was shortened by 6 bases and J by 5 bases, with 17 bases between the two germline ends. CDR3 length equals 14 residues. Looked up from germline, CDR1 is MDHEN and CDR2 is SYDVKM. These data originate in a study of T-cell reconstitution after alpha-beta-depleted transplantation in children. Regarding the study as a whole: The main origin of T-cell counts and diversity one year after transplant was newly produced T cells. For some patients, TCRbeta diversity was high at day 60 because of recipient T cells and thymic progenitors that survived. About two months after transplant, alpha-beta T cells reportedly came from several hundred expanded graft clones.

Source: PBMCs, taken before TCRalphabeta/CD19-depleted stem cell transplant. The J gene is TRBJ2-7, the V gene TRBV28; D unresolved. This sequence originates from a child less than two years old with acute myeloid leukemia, due to receive a stem cell transplant. CDR3 in amino acids: CASSPLSLHNEQYF. CDR3 nucleotide sequence: TGTGCCAGCAGCCCCCTATCCCTCCACAACGAGCAGTACTTC.